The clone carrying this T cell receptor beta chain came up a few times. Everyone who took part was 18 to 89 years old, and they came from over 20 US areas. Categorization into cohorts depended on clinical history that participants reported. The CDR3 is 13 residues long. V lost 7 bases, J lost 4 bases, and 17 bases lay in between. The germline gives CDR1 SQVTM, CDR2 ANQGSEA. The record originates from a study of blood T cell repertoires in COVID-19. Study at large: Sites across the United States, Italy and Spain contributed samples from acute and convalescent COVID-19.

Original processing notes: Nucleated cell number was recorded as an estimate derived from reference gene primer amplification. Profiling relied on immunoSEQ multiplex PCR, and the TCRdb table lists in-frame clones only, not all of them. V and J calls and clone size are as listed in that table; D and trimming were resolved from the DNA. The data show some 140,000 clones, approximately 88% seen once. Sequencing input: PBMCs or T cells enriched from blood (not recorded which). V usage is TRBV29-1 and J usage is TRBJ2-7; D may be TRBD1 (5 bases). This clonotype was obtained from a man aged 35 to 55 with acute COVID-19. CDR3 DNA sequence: TGCAGCGGGAGTCTCGGGCAGGGTTACGAGCAGTACTTC. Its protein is CSGSLGQGYEQYF.